This T cell receptor beta chain was documented in a study of high-grade serous ovarian cancer treatment subgroups. Whole-study context: On average, approximately 14,000 reads and 7,494 unique TCR beta rearrangements were obtained per sample. The study, taken as a whole, reports: Repertoire analysis covered CDR3 alone, not CDR1 or CDR2.

Trimming stripped 0 bases from V and 6 bases from J, with 12 bases between. CDR1 SGDLS and CDR2 YYNGEE come from the germline V gene. The CDR3 contains 15 residues. The table came from immunoSEQ multiplex PCR; TCRdb's copy has only in-frame clones and leaves some out. This table holds about 4,100 clones, 65% to 80% found once. Tumor samples were obtained before definitive surgery or chemotherapy. About this clone: The antigen is unknown.

This clonotype was obtained from a human donor with high-grade serous ovarian cancer. The material sequenced was tumor tissue. The rearrangement links TRBV9 to TRBJ2-2; possible D gene TRBD2, 6 bases. DNA for the CDR3: TGTGCCAGCAGCGTAGATATAGGGGAGGCCGGGGAGCTGTTTTTT. Translated, it gives CASSVDIGEAGELFF.